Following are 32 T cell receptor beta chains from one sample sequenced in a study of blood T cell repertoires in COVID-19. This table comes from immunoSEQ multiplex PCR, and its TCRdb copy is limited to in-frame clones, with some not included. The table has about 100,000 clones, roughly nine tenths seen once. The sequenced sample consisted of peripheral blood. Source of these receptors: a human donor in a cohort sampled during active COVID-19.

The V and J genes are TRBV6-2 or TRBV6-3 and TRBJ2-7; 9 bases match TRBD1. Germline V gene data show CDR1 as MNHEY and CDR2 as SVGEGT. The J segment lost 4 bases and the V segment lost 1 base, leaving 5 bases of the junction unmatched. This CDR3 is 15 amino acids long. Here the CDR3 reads CASSYYGQGSYEQYF. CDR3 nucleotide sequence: TGTGCCAGCAGTTACTATGGACAGGGGTCTTACGAGCAGTACTTC.

In DNA, the CDR3 is TGTGCCAGCAGCGCCGGACTAGCGGGACTGGCCTACAATGAGCAGTTCTTC. Translation gives CASSAGLAGLAYNEQFF. The rearrangement uses TRBV9 and TRBJ2-1; 12 nucleotides agree with TRBD2. From germline, CDR1 is SGDLS and CDR2 YYNGEE. The J segment lost 2 bases and the V segment lost 3 bases, leaving 6 bases of the junction unmatched. CDR3 length equals 17 residues. The complete variable domain, with remaining parts taken from reference TRBV9 and TRBJ2-1, reads DSGVTQTPKHLITATGQRVTLRCSPRSGDLSVYWYQQSLDQGLQFLIQYYNGEERAKGNILERFSAQQFPDLHSELNLSSLELGDSALYFCASSAGLAGLAYNEQFFGPGTRLTVL.

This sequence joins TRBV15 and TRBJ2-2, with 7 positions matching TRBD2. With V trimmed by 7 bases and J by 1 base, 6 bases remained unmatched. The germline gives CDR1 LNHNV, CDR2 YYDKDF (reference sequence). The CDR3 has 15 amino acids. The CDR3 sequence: CATTPGLLNTGELFF. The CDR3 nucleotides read TGTGCCACCACCCCGGGACTATTGAACACCGGGGAGCTGTTTTTT.

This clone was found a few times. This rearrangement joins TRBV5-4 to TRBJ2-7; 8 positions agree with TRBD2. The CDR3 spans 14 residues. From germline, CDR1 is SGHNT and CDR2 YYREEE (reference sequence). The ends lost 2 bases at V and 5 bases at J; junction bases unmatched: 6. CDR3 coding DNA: TGTGCCAGCAGCTTAAGGAGCGGGAGTGACGAGCAGTACTTC. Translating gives CASSLRSGSDEQYF.

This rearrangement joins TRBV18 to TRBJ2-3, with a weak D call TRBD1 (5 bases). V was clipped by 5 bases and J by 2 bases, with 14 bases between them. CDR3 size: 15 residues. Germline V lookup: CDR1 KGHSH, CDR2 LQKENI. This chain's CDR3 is CASSATRGHTDTQYF. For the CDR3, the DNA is TGTGCCAGCTCAGCTACAAGGGGCCACACAGATACGCAGTATTTT.

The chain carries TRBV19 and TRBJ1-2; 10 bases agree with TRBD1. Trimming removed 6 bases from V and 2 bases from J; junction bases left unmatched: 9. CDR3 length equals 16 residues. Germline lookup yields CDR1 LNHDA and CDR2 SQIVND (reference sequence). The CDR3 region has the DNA TGTGCCAGTAGACGAACGGGACAGGGGTTAAACTATGGCTACACCTTC. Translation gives CASRRTGQGLNYGYTF.

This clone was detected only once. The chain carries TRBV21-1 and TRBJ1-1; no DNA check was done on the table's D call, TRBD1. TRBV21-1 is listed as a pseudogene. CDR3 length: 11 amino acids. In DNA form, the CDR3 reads TGTGCCAGCAGCTTACGACAGGGGCTTTTCTTT. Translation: CASSLRQGLFF.

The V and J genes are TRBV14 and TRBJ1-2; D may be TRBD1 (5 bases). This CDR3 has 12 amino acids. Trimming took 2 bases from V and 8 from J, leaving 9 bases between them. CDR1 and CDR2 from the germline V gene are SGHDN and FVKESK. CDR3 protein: CASSQSGRGYTF. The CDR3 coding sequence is TGTGCCAGCAGCCAATCAGGGCGCGGCTACACCTTC.

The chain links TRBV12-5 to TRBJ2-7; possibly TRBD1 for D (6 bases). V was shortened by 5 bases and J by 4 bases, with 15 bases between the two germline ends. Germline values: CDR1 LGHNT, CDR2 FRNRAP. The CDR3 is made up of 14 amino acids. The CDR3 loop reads CASGHDLRGYEQYF. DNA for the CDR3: TGTGCTAGTGGTCACGACCTAAGGGGGTACGAGCAGTACTTC.

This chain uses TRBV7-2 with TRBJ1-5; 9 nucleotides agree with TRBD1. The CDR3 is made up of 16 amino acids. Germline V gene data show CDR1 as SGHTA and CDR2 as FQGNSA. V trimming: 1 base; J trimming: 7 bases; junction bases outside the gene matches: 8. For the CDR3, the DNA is TGTGCCAGCAGCTTAGTCCTGGGACAGGGTGGCCAGCCCCAGCATTTT. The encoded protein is CASSLVLGQGGQPQHF.

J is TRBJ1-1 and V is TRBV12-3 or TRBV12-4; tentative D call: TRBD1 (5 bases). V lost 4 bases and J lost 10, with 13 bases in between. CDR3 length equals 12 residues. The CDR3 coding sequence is TGTGCCAGCAGTTGGGGCGGTCAGGGAGCTTTCTTT. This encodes CASSWGGQGAFF.

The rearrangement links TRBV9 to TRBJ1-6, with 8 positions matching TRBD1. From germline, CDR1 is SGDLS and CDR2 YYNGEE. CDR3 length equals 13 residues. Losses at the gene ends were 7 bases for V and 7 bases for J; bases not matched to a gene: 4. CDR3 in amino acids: CASGQGGNSPLHF. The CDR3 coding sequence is TGTGCCAGCGGACAGGGAGGCAATTCACCCCTCCACTTT.

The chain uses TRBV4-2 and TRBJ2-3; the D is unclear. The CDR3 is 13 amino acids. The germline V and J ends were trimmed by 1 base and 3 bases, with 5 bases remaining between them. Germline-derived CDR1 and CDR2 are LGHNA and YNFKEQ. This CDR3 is CASSQAPTDTQYF. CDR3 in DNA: TGTGCCAGCAGCCAAGCTCCGACAGATACGCAGTATTTT.

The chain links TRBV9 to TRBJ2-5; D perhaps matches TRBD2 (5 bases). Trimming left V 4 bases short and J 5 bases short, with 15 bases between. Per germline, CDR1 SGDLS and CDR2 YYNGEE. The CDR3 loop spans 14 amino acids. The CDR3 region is CASSPGLGGETQYF. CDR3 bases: TGTGCCAGCAGCCCCGGGTTGGGCGGGGAGACCCAGTACTTC.

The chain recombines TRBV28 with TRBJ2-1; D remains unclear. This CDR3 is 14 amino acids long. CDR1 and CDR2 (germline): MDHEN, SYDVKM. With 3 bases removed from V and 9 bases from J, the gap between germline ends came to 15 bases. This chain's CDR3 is CASSFVYTPSEQFF. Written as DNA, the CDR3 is TGTGCCAGCAGTTTCGTCTATACCCCGAGTGAGCAGTTCTTC.

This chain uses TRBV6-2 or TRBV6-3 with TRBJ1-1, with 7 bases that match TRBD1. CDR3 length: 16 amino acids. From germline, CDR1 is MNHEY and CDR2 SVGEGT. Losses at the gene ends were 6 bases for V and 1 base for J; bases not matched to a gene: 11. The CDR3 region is CASSFKLDRSNTEAFF. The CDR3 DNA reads TGTGCCAGCAGCTTCAAACTGGACAGGTCGAACACTGAAGCTTTCTTT.

As DNA, the CDR3 is TGTGCCAGCTCACCAGGGGATAGGACAGGGGTTATGAACACTGAAGCTTTCTTT. Translating gives CASSPGDRTGVMNTEAFF. The chain employs TRBV18 and TRBJ1-1; 9 nucleotides agree with TRBD1. The ends lost 2 bases at V and 0 bases at J; junction bases unmatched: 10. The CDR3 is 18 residues long. Germline values: CDR1 KGHSH, CDR2 LQKENI.

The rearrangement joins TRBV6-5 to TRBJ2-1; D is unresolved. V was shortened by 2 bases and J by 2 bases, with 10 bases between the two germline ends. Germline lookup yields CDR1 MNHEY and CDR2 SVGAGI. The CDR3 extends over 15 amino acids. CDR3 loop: CASSYSVGAYNEQFF. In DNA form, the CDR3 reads TGTGCCAGCAGTTACAGCGTGGGTGCCTACAATGAGCAGTTCTTC.

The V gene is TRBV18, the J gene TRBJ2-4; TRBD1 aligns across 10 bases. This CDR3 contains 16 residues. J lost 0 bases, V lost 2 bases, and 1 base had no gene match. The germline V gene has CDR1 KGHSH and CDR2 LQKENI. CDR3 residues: CASSPGQGGAKNIQYF. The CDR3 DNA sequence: TGTGCCAGCTCACCAGGACAGGGGGGAGCCAAAAACATTCAGTACTTC.

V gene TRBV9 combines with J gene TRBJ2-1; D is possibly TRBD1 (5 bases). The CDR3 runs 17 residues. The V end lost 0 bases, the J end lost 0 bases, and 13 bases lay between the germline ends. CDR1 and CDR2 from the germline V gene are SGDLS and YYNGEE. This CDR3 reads CASSVGQGEGSYNEQFF. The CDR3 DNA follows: TGTGCCAGCAGCGTAGGGCAGGGCGAAGGCTCCTACAATGAGCAGTTCTTC.

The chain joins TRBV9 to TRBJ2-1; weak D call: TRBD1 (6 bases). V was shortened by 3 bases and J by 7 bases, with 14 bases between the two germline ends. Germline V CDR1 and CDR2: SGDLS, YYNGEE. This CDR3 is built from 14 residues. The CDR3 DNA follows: TGTGCCAGCAGCGAACAGGGTGTGGCGAATGAGCAGTTCTTC. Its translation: CASSEQGVANEQFF.

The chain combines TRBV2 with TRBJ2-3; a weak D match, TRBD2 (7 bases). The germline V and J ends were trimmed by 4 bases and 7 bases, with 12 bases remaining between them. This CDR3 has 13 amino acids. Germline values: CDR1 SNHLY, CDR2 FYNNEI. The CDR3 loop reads CASSAEGGYTQYF. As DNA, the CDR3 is TGTGCCAGCAGTGCAGAGGGGGGGTATACGCAGTATTTT.

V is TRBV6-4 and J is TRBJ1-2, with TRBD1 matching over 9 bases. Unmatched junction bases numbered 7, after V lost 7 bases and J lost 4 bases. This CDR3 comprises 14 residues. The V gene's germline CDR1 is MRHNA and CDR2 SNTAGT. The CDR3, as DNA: TGTGCCAGCAAAGAAACAGGGGGCAGCTATGGCTACACCTTC. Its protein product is CASKETGGSYGYTF.

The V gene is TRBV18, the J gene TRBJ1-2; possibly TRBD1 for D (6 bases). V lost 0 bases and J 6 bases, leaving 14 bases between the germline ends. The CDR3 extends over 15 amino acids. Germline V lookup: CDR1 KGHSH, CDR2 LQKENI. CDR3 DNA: TGTGCCAGCTCACCACCGATTTTACAGGGAAATGGCTACACCTTC. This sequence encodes CASSPPILQGNGYTF.

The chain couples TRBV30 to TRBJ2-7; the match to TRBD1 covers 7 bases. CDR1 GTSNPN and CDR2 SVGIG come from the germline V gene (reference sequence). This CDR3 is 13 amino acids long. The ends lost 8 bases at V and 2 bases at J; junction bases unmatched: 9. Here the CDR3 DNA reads TGTGCCCGCTCCGGGCAGGGGGCCTACGAGCAGTACTTC. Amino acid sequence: CARSGQGAYEQYF.

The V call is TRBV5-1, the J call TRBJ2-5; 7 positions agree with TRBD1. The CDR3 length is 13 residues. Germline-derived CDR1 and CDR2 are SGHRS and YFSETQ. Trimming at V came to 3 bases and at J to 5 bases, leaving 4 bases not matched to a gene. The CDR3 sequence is CASSWTGRETQYF. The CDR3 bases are TGCGCCAGCAGCTGGACAGGAAGGGAGACCCAGTACTTC.

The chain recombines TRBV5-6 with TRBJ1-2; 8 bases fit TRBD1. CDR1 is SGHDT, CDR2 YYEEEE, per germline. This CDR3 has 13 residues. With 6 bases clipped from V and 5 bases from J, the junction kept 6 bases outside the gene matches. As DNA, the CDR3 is TGTGCCAGCAACCGGGACAGGAATTATGGCTACACCTTC. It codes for CASNRDRNYGYTF.

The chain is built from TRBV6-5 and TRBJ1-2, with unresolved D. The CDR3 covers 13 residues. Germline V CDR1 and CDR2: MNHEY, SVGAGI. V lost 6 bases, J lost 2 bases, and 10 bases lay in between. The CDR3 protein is CASRDNSNYGYTF. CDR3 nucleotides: TGTGCCAGCAGGGATAATAGCAACTATGGCTACACCTTC.

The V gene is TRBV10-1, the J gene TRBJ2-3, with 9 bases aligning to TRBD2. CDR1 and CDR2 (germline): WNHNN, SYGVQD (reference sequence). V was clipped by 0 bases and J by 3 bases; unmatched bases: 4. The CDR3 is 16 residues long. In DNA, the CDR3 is TGCGCCAGCAGTGAGTCCGCGGGGGGGATTACAGATACGCAGTATTTT. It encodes CASSESAGGITDTQYF.

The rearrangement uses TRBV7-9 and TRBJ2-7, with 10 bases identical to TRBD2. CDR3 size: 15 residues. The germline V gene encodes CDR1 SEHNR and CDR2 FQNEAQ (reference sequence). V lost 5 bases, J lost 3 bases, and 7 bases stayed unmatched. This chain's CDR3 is CASSLSGGKNYEQYF. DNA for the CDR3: TGTGCCAGCAGCCTTAGCGGGGGGAAGAACTACGAGCAGTACTTC. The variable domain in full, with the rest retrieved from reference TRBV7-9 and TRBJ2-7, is DTGVSQNPRHKITKRGQNVTFRCDPISEHNRLYWYRQTLGQGPEFLTYFQNEAQLEKSRLLSDRFSAERPKGSFSTLEIQRTEQGDSAMYLCASSLSGGKNYEQYFGPGTRLTVT.

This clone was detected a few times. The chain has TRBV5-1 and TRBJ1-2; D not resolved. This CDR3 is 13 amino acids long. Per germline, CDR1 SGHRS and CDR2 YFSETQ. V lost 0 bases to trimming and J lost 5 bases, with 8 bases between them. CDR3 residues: CASSLEGVYGYTF. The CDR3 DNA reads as TGCGCCAGCAGCTTGGAGGGAGTGTATGGCTACACCTTC.

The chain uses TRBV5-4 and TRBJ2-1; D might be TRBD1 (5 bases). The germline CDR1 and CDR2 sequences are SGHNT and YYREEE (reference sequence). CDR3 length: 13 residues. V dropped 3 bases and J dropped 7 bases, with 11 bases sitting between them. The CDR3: CASSSPQGNEQFF. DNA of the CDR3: TGTGCCAGCAGCTCACCTCAGGGTAATGAGCAGTTCTTC.